Given below is one TCR beta chain in context. What it binds is unknown. All of the isolated RNA was reverse transcribed, so expressed TCRB transcripts were sequenced. Sequenced by immunoSEQ multiplex PCR; TCRdb stores in-frame clones only, minus some. The sample records under 200,000 clones, just over 8% being singletons. The sample is drawn from a study of beta chain features in type 1 diabetes. This CDR3 region has 17 residues. The V end lost 2 bases, the J end lost 1 base, and 15 bases lay between the germline ends. CDR1 SGHNT and CDR2 YYREEE come from the germline V gene (reference sequence). Study results and limitations: Since sequencing was performed on cDNA, cells with high TCR expression could be over-represented. Among all four CD4+ subsets, Type 1 diabetes patients had TCRB CDR3s that were moderately but significantly shorter. Patients and controls would be equally affected if PCR favored shorter templates.

Sequencing was done on a sample of central memory CD4+ T cells from blood. The sequence was collected from a woman younger than 35 with type 1 diabetes. The chain recombines TRBV5-4 with TRBJ2-2, with a possible D match to TRBD2 (6 bases). In DNA, the CDR3 is TGTGCCAGCAGCTTAGAGATGGGAGCGGGGAACACCGGGGAGCTGTTTTTT. It translates to CASSLEMGAGNTGELFF.